Detailed here is one T cell receptor (beta chain). The data originate from a study of cytomegalovirus exposure and HLA in healthy donors. Clones were sequenced by immunoSEQ multiplex PCR, and TCRdb holds only the in-frame ones, with some missing. The repertoire holds over 60,000 clones, with over 90% as singletons. The CDR3 has 15 residues. The V gene's germline CDR1 is SGHRS and CDR2 YFSETQ. V lost 0 bases, J lost 6 bases, and 16 bases lay in between. The sample was PBMCs. The receptor's source is a woman aged 18-30 years in good health and CMV-seropositive. The gene calls are TRBV5-1 and TRBJ2-7; TRBD2 is a possible D gene (5 bases). DNA for the CDR3: TGCGCCAGCAGCTTGGCCGGCCGGGGTCCCCTCGAGCAGTACTTC. Encoded protein: CASSLAGRGPLEQYF.